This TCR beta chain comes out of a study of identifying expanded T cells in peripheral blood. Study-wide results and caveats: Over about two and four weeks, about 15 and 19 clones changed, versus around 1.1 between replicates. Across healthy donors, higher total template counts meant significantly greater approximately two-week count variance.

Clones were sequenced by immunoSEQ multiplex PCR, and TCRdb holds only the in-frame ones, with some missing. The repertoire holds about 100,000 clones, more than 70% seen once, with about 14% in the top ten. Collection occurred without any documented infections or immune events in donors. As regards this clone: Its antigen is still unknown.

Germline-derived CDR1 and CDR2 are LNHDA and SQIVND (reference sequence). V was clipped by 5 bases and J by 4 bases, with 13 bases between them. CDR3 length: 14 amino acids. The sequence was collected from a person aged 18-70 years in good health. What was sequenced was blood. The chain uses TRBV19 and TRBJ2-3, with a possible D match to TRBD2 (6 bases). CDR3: CASSPLGGPDTQYF. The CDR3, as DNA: TGTGCCAGTAGTCCGCTCGGGGGACCAGATACGCAGTATTTT.